This TCR beta chain was recovered during a study of glioma-infiltrating T cells after dendritic cell vaccination. Whole-study context: Autologous tumor lysate-pulsed dendritic cell vaccination was given between about 2002 and 2012.

The V gene end was trimmed by 4 bases and the J gene end by 4 bases; junction bases not matched to a gene: 4. Germline V gene sequence: CDR1 SGHTS, CDR2 YDEGEE. The CDR3 loop spans 15 amino acids. Concerning this clone itself: Its antigen remains unknown.

The method was immunoSEQ multiplex PCR; TCRdb's version includes in-frame clones alone and lacks a portion of them. The sample comprises 90,000 to 95,000 clones, around four fifths of which are singletons, and approximately 2% rests with the top ten. Noted time point: after dendritic cell vaccination, including at tumor progression/relapse. Study-level results: Only a small number of patients had complete blood and tumor samples.

This clonotype was sampled from a human donor with glioblastoma. The V and J genes are TRBV5-8 and TRBJ2-2, with TRBD1 identical over 10 bases. Material: blood, obtained after dendritic cell vaccination. The CDR3 spells CASSHRQGATGELFF. DNA for the CDR3: TGTGCCAGCAGCCATAGACAGGGGGCCACCGGGGAGCTGTTTTTT.